This T cell receptor beta chain was identified during a study of blood T cells in healthy people across ages. Together with a sample-barcoded 5' primer, a J-beta primer mix was included in a second PCR lasting about 7 to 12 cycles. TCRdb redid the calling of the 5' RACE reads with MiXCR, one entry per CDR3 protein. The sample lists 700,000 or so distinct CDR3 sequences, 35% to 50% occurring once. From germline, CDR1 is DFQATT and CDR2 SNEGSKA (reference sequence). This CDR3 region has 14 residues. V dropped 2 bases and J dropped 2 bases, with 13 bases sitting between them. Sequences were obtained from blood. This clonotype originated in an elderly man in good health. The chain recombines TRBV20-1 with TRBJ2-7; no reliable D call. CDR3 nucleotide sequence: TGCAGTGCTAGATTTAGGCCGGGCCCCTACGAGCAGTACTTC. Translating it yields CSARFRPGPYEQYF.